This is a list of T cell receptor beta chains from one sample in a study of cytomegalovirus exposure and HLA in healthy donors. Data came from immunoSEQ multiplex PCR; TCRdb stores just in-frame clones and leaves some out. The sample includes about 190,000 clones, approximately 81% of them seen just once. The sample was PBMCs. These receptors all come from a male donor in good health and CMV-seronegative. Each CDR3 is given with its conserved first and last residue. A D gene is named only where the DNA matches it firmly. Size is omitted from some rows. Given values are once, few, many or a class for expanded clones.

j_call: TRBJ2-1; clone_size: few; d_call: .; v_call: TRBV9; cdr3_aa: CASSVGVSSSYNEQFF; cdr3_nt: TGTGCCAGCAGCGTAGGAGTTAGTAGCTCCTACAATGAGCAGTTCTTC
j_call: TRBJ2-7; clone_size: once; d_call: .; v_call: TRBV5-4; cdr3_aa: CASSLVGGASYEQYF; cdr3_nt: TGTGCCAGCAGCTTGGTAGGGGGGGCCTCATACGAGCAGTACTTC
j_call: TRBJ1-2; clone_size: .; d_call: .; v_call: TRBV5-1; cdr3_aa: CASSLGLLAGDYGYTF; cdr3_nt: TGCGCCAGCAGCTTGGGTCTACTGGCAGGGGACTATGGCTACACCTTC
j_call: TRBJ2-7; clone_size: .; d_call: TRBD1; v_call: TRBV6-5; cdr3_aa: CASSYLGQGAYEQYF; cdr3_nt: TGTGCCAGCAGTTACTTGGGACAGGGGGCTTACGAGCAGTACTTC
j_call: TRBJ1-2; clone_size: .; d_call: TRBD1; v_call: TRBV5-1; cdr3_aa: CASSLQGNYGYTF; cdr3_nt: TGCGCCAGCAGCTTACAGGGGAACTATGGCTACACCTTC
j_call: TRBJ2-3; clone_size: .; d_call: TRBD2; v_call: TRBV7-9; cdr3_aa: CASSLGTSGFTDTQYF; cdr3_nt: TGTGCCAGCAGCTTAGGGACTAGCGGGTTTACAGATACGCAGTATTTT
j_call: TRBJ2-7; clone_size: .; d_call: TRBD1; v_call: TRBV9; cdr3_aa: CASSVWGQGATEQYF; cdr3_nt: TGTGCCAGCAGCGTTTGGGGACAGGGGGCAACCGAGCAGTACTTC
j_call: TRBJ2-7; clone_size: .; d_call: TRBD1; v_call: TRBV5-1; cdr3_aa: CASSLESPGQGLSNEQYF; cdr3_nt: TGCGCCAGCAGCTTGGAAAGTCCGGGACAGGGGTTATCAAACGAGCAGTACTTC
j_call: TRBJ2-1; clone_size: .; d_call: TRBD2; v_call: TRBV7-3; cdr3_aa: CASSLKAGTSGINEQFF; cdr3_nt: TGTGCCAGCAGCTTAAAGGCGGGGACTAGCGGAATCAATGAGCAGTTCTTC
j_call: TRBJ2-7; clone_size: .; d_call: .; v_call: TRBV28; cdr3_aa: CASSPPSYEQYF; cdr3_nt: TGTGCCAGCAGTCCCCCATCTTACGAGCAGTACTTC
j_call: TRBJ2-7; clone_size: .; d_call: TRBD1; v_call: TRBV19; cdr3_aa: CASSTGGYEQYF; cdr3_nt: TGTGCCAGTAGTACAGGGGGCTACGAGCAGTACTTC
j_call: TRBJ1-5; clone_size: .; d_call: .; v_call: TRBV4-1; cdr3_aa: CASSNPPGAPDSNQPQHF; cdr3_nt: TGCGCCAGCAGCAACCCCCCTGGAGCCCCTGATAGCAATCAGCCCCAGCATTTT
j_call: TRBJ2-3; clone_size: .; d_call: TRBD1; v_call: TRBV7-3; cdr3_aa: CASSSSTGSTDTQYF; cdr3_nt: TGTGCCAGCAGCTCATCGACAGGGAGCACAGATACGCAGTATTTT
j_call: TRBJ2-7; clone_size: once; d_call: TRBD1; v_call: TRBV27; cdr3_aa: CASSPRDRDLYEQYF; cdr3_nt: TGTGCCAGCAGTCCCCGGGACAGGGACCTCTACGAGCAGTACTTC
j_call: TRBJ2-5; clone_size: .; d_call: TRBD1; v_call: TRBV30; cdr3_aa: CAWSVGTGGLETQYF; cdr3_nt: TGTGCCTGGAGTGTGGGGACAGGGGGCTTAGAGACCCAGTACTTC
j_call: TRBJ2-1; clone_size: .; d_call: TRBD1; v_call: TRBV7-8; cdr3_aa: CASSWGTGALEQFF; cdr3_nt: TGTGCCAGCAGCTGGGGGACAGGGGCCCTTGAGCAGTTCTTC
j_call: TRBJ2-6; clone_size: .; d_call: .; v_call: TRBV14; cdr3_aa: CASSQVGRDESGANVLTF; cdr3_nt: TGTGCCAGCAGCCAAGTGGGCAGGGATGAATCTGGGGCCAACGTCCTGACTTTC
j_call: TRBJ2-3; clone_size: .; d_call: TRBD2; v_call: TRBV7-3; cdr3_aa: CASSLTSGRTDTQYF; cdr3_nt: TGTGCCAGCAGCTTAACTAGCGGGAGGACAGATACGCAGTATTTT
j_call: TRBJ2-7; clone_size: .; d_call: .; v_call: TRBV2; cdr3_aa: CASSEEGLDEQYF; cdr3_nt: TGTGCCAGCAGTGAGGAGGGCCTCGACGAGCAGTACTTC
j_call: TRBJ1-1; clone_size: .; d_call: TRBD1; v_call: TRBV14; cdr3_aa: CASSQAGGVNTEAFF; cdr3_nt: TGTGCCAGCAGCCAAGCAGGGGGCGTCAACACTGAAGCTTTCTTT
j_call: TRBJ1-1; clone_size: .; d_call: TRBD1; v_call: TRBV28; cdr3_aa: CASNKRGQSDTEAFF; cdr3_nt: TGTGCCAGCAACAAGAGGGGGCAATCCGACACTGAAGCTTTCTTT
j_call: TRBJ1-2; clone_size: few; d_call: .; v_call: TRBV6-1; cdr3_aa: CASSEAAGQAGYGYTF; cdr3_nt: TGTGCCAGCAGTGAAGCGGCCGGCCAGGCGGGCTATGGCTACACCTTC
j_call: TRBJ2-7; clone_size: once; d_call: TRBD1; v_call: TRBV28; cdr3_aa: CASSQGAKYEQYF; cdr3_nt: TGTGCCAGCAGCCAGGGGGCGAAGTACGAGCAGTACTTC